This TCR beta chain was sequenced during a study of T cells expressing NK-cell markers. TCRdb re-called the 5' RACE reads; every CDR3 protein appears as one record, without DNA. The listing contains about 260,000 distinct CDR3 sequences. Germline values: CDR1 DFQATT, CDR2 SNEGSKA (reference sequence). The CDR3 extends over 17 amino acids. The source material was blood T cells: a sorted CD56 or NKG2C T cell subset, CD4+ or CD8+ T cells, or bulk PBMC T cells (not recorded which). The receptor was derived from a man between 18 and 29 years old in good health. The chain links TRBV20-1 to TRBJ2-7; TCRdb outputs TRBD2, but without DNA this stays unchecked. CDR3 sequence reads: CSASKALPNLYEYEQYF.